This TCR beta chain came from a study of shared clonotypes between healthy human individuals. Approximately 81 million PBMCs went into genomic DNA for unsorted samples. Unmatched junction bases numbered 14, after V lost 4 bases and J lost 11 bases. Per the germline V gene, CDR1 is MNHEY and CDR2 is SVGAGI. CDR3 length: 16 residues. This clone was detected many times. Additional DNA sequences in this sample encode the identical CDR3. Across several immunoSEQ plates, the genomic DNA of each subset was split evenly. Original processing notes: ImmunoSEQ sequences covered only the junction and lacked quality scores; filtering therefore differed. Clones were read by immunoSEQ multiplex PCR, and TCRdb kept only the in-frame ones, dropping some. V and J calls and clone size are as listed in that table; D and trimming were resolved from the DNA. The sample lists 500,000 to 650,000 clones, around 78% seen once, with about 12% in the top ten.

This TCR came from a woman aged 40 to 49 in good health. Some clones in this sample may be carry-over from other donors' samples. Sample: PBMCs. J is TRBJ1-1 and V is TRBV6-5, with 12 bases fitting TRBD1. This chain's CDR3 is CASSSTSGTGGLVAFF. The CDR3 DNA follows: TGTGCCAGCAGTTCCACCTCCGGGACAGGGGGCCTGGTGGCTTTCTTT.